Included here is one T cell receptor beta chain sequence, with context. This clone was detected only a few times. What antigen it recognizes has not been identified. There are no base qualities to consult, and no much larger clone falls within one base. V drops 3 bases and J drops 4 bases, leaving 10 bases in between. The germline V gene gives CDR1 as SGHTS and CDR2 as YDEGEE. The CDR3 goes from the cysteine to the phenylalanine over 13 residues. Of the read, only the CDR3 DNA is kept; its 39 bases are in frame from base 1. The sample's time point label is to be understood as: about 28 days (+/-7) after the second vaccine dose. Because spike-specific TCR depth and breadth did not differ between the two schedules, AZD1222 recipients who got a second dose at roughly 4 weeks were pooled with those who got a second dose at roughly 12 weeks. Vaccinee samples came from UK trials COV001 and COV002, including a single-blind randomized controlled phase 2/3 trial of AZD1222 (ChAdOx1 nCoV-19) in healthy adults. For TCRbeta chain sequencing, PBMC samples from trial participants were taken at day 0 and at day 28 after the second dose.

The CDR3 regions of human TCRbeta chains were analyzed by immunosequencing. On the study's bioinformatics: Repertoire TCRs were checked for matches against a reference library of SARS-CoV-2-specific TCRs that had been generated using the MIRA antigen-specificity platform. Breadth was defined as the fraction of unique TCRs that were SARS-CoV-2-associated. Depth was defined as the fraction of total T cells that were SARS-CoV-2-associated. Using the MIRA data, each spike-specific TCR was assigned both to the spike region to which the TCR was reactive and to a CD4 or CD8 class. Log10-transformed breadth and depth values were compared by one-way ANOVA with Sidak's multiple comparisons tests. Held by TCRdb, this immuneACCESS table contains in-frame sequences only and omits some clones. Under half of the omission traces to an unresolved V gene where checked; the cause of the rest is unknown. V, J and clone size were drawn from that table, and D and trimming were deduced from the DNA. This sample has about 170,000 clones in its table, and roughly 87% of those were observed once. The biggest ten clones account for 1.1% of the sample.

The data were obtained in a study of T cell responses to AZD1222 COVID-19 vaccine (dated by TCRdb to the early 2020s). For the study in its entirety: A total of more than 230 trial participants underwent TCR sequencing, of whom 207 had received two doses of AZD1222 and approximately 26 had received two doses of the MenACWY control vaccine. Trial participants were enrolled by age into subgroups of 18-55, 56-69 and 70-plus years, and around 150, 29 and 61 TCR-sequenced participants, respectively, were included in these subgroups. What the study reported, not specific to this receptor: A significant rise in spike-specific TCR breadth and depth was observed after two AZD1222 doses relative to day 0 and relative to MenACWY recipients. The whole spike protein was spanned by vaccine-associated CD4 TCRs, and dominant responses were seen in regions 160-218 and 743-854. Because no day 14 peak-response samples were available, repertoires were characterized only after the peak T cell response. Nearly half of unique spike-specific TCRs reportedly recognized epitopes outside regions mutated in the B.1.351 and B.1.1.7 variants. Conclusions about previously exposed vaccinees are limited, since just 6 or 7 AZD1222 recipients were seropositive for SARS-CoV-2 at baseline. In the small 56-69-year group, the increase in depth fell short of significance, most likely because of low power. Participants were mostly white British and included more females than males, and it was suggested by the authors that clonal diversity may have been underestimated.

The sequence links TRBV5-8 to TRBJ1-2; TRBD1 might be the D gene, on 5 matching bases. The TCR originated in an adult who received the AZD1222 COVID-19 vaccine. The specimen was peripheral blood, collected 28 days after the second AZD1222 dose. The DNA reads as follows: TGTGCCAGCAGCTACAGGAGAGCCTATGGCTACACCTTC. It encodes CASSYRRAYGYTF.